Shown below are 26 T cell receptor beta chains from a single sample sequenced in a study of beta chain features in type 1 diabetes. Broader study findings: Type 1 diabetes patients had moderately but significantly shorter TCRB CDR3s in all four CD4+ subsets.

Sequencing targeted expressed TCRB transcripts, as all isolated RNA had been reverse transcribed. Measured with immunoSEQ multiplex PCR; TCRdb has only the in-frame clones, and not every one. In the table there are 600,000 to 750,000 clones, 9.5% to 15% of which are singletons. What these receptors recognize is not known. The sequencing input was naive CD4+ T cells from blood. These receptor sequences come from a man aged 30-40 years with type 1 diabetes.

The V call is TRBV25-1, the J call TRBJ2-5; 8 nucleotides align to TRBD1. After removal of 5 bases from V and 11 bases from J, the junction contained 10 bases not matched to a gene. CDR3 size: 13 residues. In germline, CDR1 is MGHDK, CDR2 SYGVNS. The CDR3 loop is CASSSLPGQGQYF. CDR3 DNA sequence: TGTGCCAGCAGTTCGCTCCCCGGACAGGGACAGTACTTC.

This clone was found once. The chain has TRBV9 and TRBJ1-6, with a weak D call TRBD1 (5 bases). The CDR3 sequence is 16 residues long. Germline V gene lookup returns CDR1 SGDLS and CDR2 YYNGEE. Trimming stripped 3 bases from V and 4 bases from J, with 14 bases between. CDR3 sequence (DNA): TGTGCCAGCAGCGCCGATGGGGGGAGTTATAATTCACCCCTCCACTTT. It encodes CASSADGGSYNSPLHF.

Turning to this clone: Other DNA sequences within the sample encode an identical CDR3. CDR3 in amino acids: CASSPGQSYEQYF. The CDR3 DNA reads TGTGCCAGCAGTCCTGGACAGAGTTACGAGCAGTACTTC. This chain joins TRBV28 and TRBJ2-7, with TRBD1 as a possible D gene (6 bases). This CDR3 has 13 residues. CDR1 and CDR2 from the germline V gene are MDHEN and SYDVKM. Deletions cut 5 bases from V and 4 bases from J, with 12 bases between.

The rearrangement uses TRBV7-2 and TRBJ1-2; no clear D. The CDR3 has 15 amino acids. Germline assignment: CDR1 SGHTA and CDR2 FQGNSA. Deletions cut 5 bases from V and 4 bases from J, with 17 bases between. The CDR3 protein is CASSPGNPRSYGYTF. The CDR3 DNA sequence: TGTGCCAGCAGCCCGGGAAACCCGAGGAGCTATGGCTACACCTTC.

This clone has more than one count but fewer than ten. This chain connects TRBV5-1 to TRBJ2-7; 7 nucleotides agree with TRBD1. With V trimmed by 2 bases and J by 3 bases, 5 bases remained unmatched. From germline, CDR1 is SGHRS and CDR2 YFSETQ. The CDR3 sequence is 14 residues long. CDR3 bases: TGCGCCAGCAGCTTAGAGGGACAGATCTACGAGCAGTACTTC. Translating gives CASSLEGQIYEQYF.

This clone was picked up a small number of times. CDR3 sequence reads: CASHRGGSYNEQFF. The CDR3 coding sequence is TGTGCCTCCCACCGAGGGGGGTCCTACAATGAGCAGTTCTTC. The chain links TRBV28 to TRBJ2-1; D may be TRBD1 or TRBD2 (6 bases each). CDR1 MDHEN and CDR2 SYDVKM come from the germline V gene. The V end was cut by 11 bases, the J end by 1 base, with 15 bases between. This CDR3 is built from 14 residues.

This clone was counted between two and nine times. The chain employs TRBV5-4 and TRBJ1-5; 8 bases fit TRBD1. CDR1 and CDR2 from the germline V gene are SGHNT and YYREEE (reference sequence). Losses at the gene ends were 2 bases for V and 6 bases for J; bases not matched to a gene: 7. This CDR3 is 15 amino acids long. Here the CDR3 DNA reads TGTGCCAGCAGCTTCGAGGGACAGGTACCTCAGCCCCAGCATTTT. It encodes CASSFEGQVPQPQHF.

This clone was picked up a small number of times. The chain has TRBV28 and TRBJ1-5; TRBD1 might be the D (6 bases). The germline V gene encodes CDR1 MDHEN and CDR2 SYDVKM. The CDR3 is 14 residues long. V lost 9 bases to trimming and J lost 0 bases, with 12 bases between them. The CDR3 coding sequence is TGTGCCAGAGGGACACCGCATAGCAATCAGCCCCAGCATTTT. It is translated as CARGTPHSNQPQHF.

The chain has TRBV2 and TRBJ2-5; no reliable D call. The CDR3 runs 15 residues. CDR1 is SNHLY, CDR2 FYNNEI, per germline. V was cut by 6 bases and J by 7 bases, with 21 bases left in between. In nucleotides, the CDR3 is TGTGCCAGCAGCGAATCGGGCACACCGGGCGGGACCCAGTACTTC. Its translation: CASSESGTPGGTQYF.

The gene calls are TRBV5-1 and TRBJ2-7; D remains ambiguous. The CDR3 is made up of 15 amino acids. The V end lost 4 bases, the J end lost 0 bases, and 14 bases lay between the germline ends. Germline lookup yields CDR1 SGHRS and CDR2 YFSETQ. DNA for the CDR3: TGCGCCAGCAGCATTGTGGCTGCCGGCTCCTACGAGCAGTACTTC. It specifies CASSIVAAGSYEQYF.

The rearrangement uses TRBV7-2 and TRBJ2-3; D gene unclear. V was pared by 8 bases and J by 0 bases, with 15 bases between. The germline V gene has CDR1 SGHTA and CDR2 FQGNSA. The CDR3 has 15 amino acids. This CDR3 reads CASFPSWASTDTQYF. For the CDR3, the DNA is TGTGCCAGCTTCCCAAGCTGGGCTAGCACAGATACGCAGTATTTT.

This clone showed up just a few times. This sequence joins TRBV10-2 and TRBJ2-2, with a possible D match to TRBD2 (6 bases). V was cut by 3 bases and J by 6 bases, with 17 bases left in between. The CDR3 consists of 16 residues. Germline-derived CDR1 and CDR2 are WSHSY and SAAADI. The DNA of the CDR3 is TGCGCCAGCAGTGACTCAGCAGGGAGGATACCCGGGGAGCTGTTTTTT. This translates into CASSDSAGRIPGELFF.

This chain uses TRBV2 with TRBJ1-1; TRBD1 is a possible D gene (6 bases). The CDR3 length is 12 residues. The V gene lost 8 bases and the J gene lost 11 bases, with 18 bases spanning the gap. Germline V gene data show CDR1 as SNHLY and CDR2 as FYNNEI. CDR3 in amino acids: CASGSQGRRAFF. As DNA, the CDR3 is TGTGCCAGCGGATCACAGGGCCGTCGGGCTTTCTTT. Looking up the rest from reference TRBV2 and TRBJ1-1 gives the full variable domain: EPEVTQTPSHQVTQMGQEVILRCVPISNHLYFYWYRQILGQKVEFLVSFYNNEISEKSEIFDDQFSVERPDGSNFTLKIRSTKLEDSAMYFCASGSQGRRAFFGQGTRLTVV.

This clone has more than one count but fewer than ten. V and J are TRBV30 and TRBJ1-3, with D perhaps matching TRBD1 (5 bases). Looked up from germline, CDR1 is GTSNPN and CDR2 is SVGIG (reference sequence). This CDR3 has 16 residues. Deletions cut 4 bases from V and 0 bases from J, with 16 bases between. The CDR3 sequence: CAWTGGAGPSGNTIYF. Written as DNA, the CDR3 is TGTGCCTGGACGGGGGGAGCAGGACCCTCTGGAAACACCATATATTTT.

CDR3 DNA: TGTGCCAGCTGGGGCAGGGAGGGAGATACGCAGTATTTT. Translated: CASWGREGDTQYF. The rearrangement uses TRBV6-6 and TRBJ2-3; 7 bases fit TRBD2. The CDR3 sequence is 13 residues long. Germline V gene lookup returns CDR1 MNHNY and CDR2 SVGAGI (reference sequence). Trimming cost V 8 bases and J 5 bases; bases outside gene matches: 7.

A note on this clone: The junction shows a germline mismatch at one end, possibly a read error. The V and J genes are TRBV7-7 and TRBJ2-3, with 11 bases identical to TRBD2. The CDR3 sequence is 14 residues long. In germline, CDR1 is SSHAT, CDR2 FNYEAQ (reference sequence). Here the CDR3 DNA reads TGTGCTAGCAGCCAAACTAGCGGGGGACATACGCAGTATTTT. The encoded protein is CASSQTSGGHTQYF.

With regard to this clone: This may arise from a read error, as a much more abundant clone is one base away. The sample carries other DNA sequences with the same CDR3. The V gene is TRBV5-6, the J gene TRBJ1-2; D unclear. The CDR3 contains 11 residues. The ends were cut back, 2 bases at V and 2 bases at J, with 1 base in the middle. The germline V gene has CDR1 SGHDT and CDR2 YYEEEE. CDR3: CASSLNYGYTF. CDR3 sequence (DNA): TGTGCCAGCAGCTTAAACTATGGCTACACCTTC.

Here the CDR3 DNA reads TGTGCTAGTGGTTTGTACGGCAGAAACTATGGCTACACCTTC. The encoded protein is CASGLYGRNYGYTF. The chain combines TRBV12-5 with TRBJ1-2; D unresolved. CDR1 and CDR2 from the germline V gene are LGHNT and FRNRAP. The CDR3 totals 14 residues. V lost 2 bases, J lost 2 bases, and 9 bases lay in between. Full variable domain (remainder filled in from reference TRBV12-5 and TRBJ1-2): DARVTQTPRHKVTEMGQEVTMRCQPILGHNTVFWYRQTMMQGLELLAYFRNRAPLDDSGMPKDRFSAEMPDATLATLKIQPSEPRDSAVYFCASGLYGRNYGYTFGSGTRLTVV.

This clone came up once. This chain joins TRBV30 and TRBJ2-6; D may be TRBD1 (6 bases). This CDR3 region has 17 residues. V gave up 4 bases and J gave up 0 bases, with 16 bases separating them. Germline assignment: CDR1 GTSNPN and CDR2 SVGIG (reference sequence). This chain's CDR3 is CAWKRGPGDSGANVLTF. DNA of the CDR3: TGTGCCTGGAAACGGGGCCCAGGGGACTCTGGGGCCAACGTCCTGACTTTC.

The chain recombines TRBV19 with TRBJ2-1; D unclear. This CDR3 spans 13 amino acids. Between the trimmed V and J ends, which lost 3 bases and 3 bases, there was a span of 6 bases. Germline lookup yields CDR1 LNHDA and CDR2 SQIVND (reference sequence). The CDR3 DNA reads TGTGCCAGTAGTATCCCCAACTACAATGAGCAGTTCTTC. It translates to CASSIPNYNEQFF.

This sequence joins TRBV7-9 and TRBJ2-2; tentative D call: TRBD2 (5 bases). The V gene lost 2 bases and the J gene lost 0 bases, with 16 bases spanning the gap. Per germline, CDR1 SEHNR and CDR2 FQNEAQ (reference sequence). The CDR3 length is 18 residues. CDR3 DNA sequence: TGTGCCAGCAGCTTAAAGGTTGTCACGGGGACGAACACCGGGGAGCTGTTTTTT. This gives the protein CASSLKVVTGTNTGELFF.

This clone has more than one count but fewer than ten. The chain links TRBV2 to TRBJ2-3; D not resolved. Germline CDR1 is SNHLY and CDR2 is FYNNEI. This CDR3 has 11 residues. Trimming took 1 base from V and 11 from J, leaving 7 bases between them. The CDR3 sequence: CASSEGVGQYF. The CDR3 DNA follows: TGTGCCAGCAGTGAAGGGGTTGGGCAGTATTTT.

The gene calls are TRBV28 and TRBJ1-2, with a weak D call TRBD1 (5 bases). Trimming shortened V by 5 bases and J by 3 bases, and 16 bases separated the two germline ends. The CDR3 has 15 amino acids. The V gene's germline CDR1 is MDHEN and CDR2 SYDVKM. This chain's CDR3 is CASSPQVGGDYGYTF. The DNA of the CDR3 is TGTGCCAGCAGTCCACAGGTTGGGGGTGACTATGGCTACACCTTC.

The V call is TRBV18, the J call TRBJ2-7; D might be TRBD1 (5 bases). Germline assignment: CDR1 KGHSH and CDR2 LQKENI. The CDR3 contains 14 residues. Trimming cost V 6 bases and J 6 bases, with 18 bases left between them. The CDR3: CASSLQETLSEQYF. CDR3 nucleotide sequence: TGTGCCAGCTCTTTACAGGAGACCCTATCCGAGCAGTACTTC.

This clone has a handful of counts. V gene TRBV7-2 combines with J gene TRBJ2-2; TRBD1 matches 7 bases. Germline trimming cut 7 bases from V and 2 bases from J; bases unmatched to any gene: 7. The germline gives CDR1 SGHTA, CDR2 FQGNSA. This CDR3 comprises 15 residues. CDR3 DNA: TGTGCCAGCACCTCAGGGGGAATAAACACCGGGGAGCTGTTTTTT. Its translation: CASTSGGINTGELFF.

This clone was counted only a few times. Other DNA sequences of this sample code for an identical CDR3. The chain has TRBV7-2 and TRBJ2-3, with D possibly TRBD2 on 7 matching bases. The CDR3 sequence is 13 residues long. V dropped 3 bases and J dropped 4 bases, with 8 bases sitting between them. Germline V gene sequence: CDR1 SGHTA, CDR2 FQGNSA. CDR3 nucleotides: TGTGCCAGCAGCTTGGGGGGGCCAGATACGCAGTATTTT. Translating it yields CASSLGGPDTQYF. Based on the CDR3 plus reference TRBV7-2 and TRBJ2-3, the full variable domain is GAGVSQSPSNKVTEKGKDVELRCDPISGHTALYWYRQSLGQGLEFLIYFQGNSAPDKSGLPSDRFSAERTGGSVSTLTIQRTQQEDSAVYLCASSLGGPDTQYFGPGTRLTVL.